These T cell receptor beta chains were read from a single sample in a study of beta chain features in type 1 diabetes. The table came from immunoSEQ multiplex PCR; TCRdb's copy has only in-frame clones and leaves some out. Among under 250,000 clones listed, around 14% were seen once. Material for sequencing was naive CD4+ T cells from blood. The receptors come from a young man with type 1 diabetes. CDR3s include the opening cysteine and the closing phenylalanine or tryptophan. The order of the fields is J gene, D gene, V gene, clone size, CDR3 DNA, CDR3 protein. D genes are given only for firm matches. Clone size is not always given. Where it is, it says once, few, many or a class for expanded clones.

J gene: TRBJ2-7
D gene: TRBD1
V gene: TRBV11-2
clone size: NA
CDR3 DNA: TGTGCCAGCAGCTTAGTCTGGGACAGTTCGGTCGAGCAGTACTTC
CDR3 protein: CASSLVWDSSVEQYF

J gene: TRBJ1-5
D gene: NA
V gene: TRBV4-1
clone size: few
CDR3 DNA: TGCGCCAGCAGCCAAGACGGGGTTAGCAATCAGCCCCAGCATTTT
CDR3 protein: CASSQDGVSNQPQHF

J gene: TRBJ2-2
D gene: TRBD2
V gene: TRBV15
clone size: few
CDR3 DNA: TGTGCCACCCTTGCCAGGGGACTAGCGGGATACACCGGGGAGCTGTTTTTT
CDR3 protein: CATLARGLAGYTGELFF

J gene: TRBJ1-5
D gene: NA
V gene: TRBV7-9
clone size: NA
CDR3 DNA: TGTGCCAGCAGCTTAGCCGGCAGGGAAGACCAGCCCCAGCATTTT
CDR3 protein: CASSLAGREDQPQHF

J gene: TRBJ2-5
D gene: NA
V gene: TRBV6-1
clone size: NA
CDR3 DNA: TGTGCCAGCAGTGAATTGTCAAGCTCCGATCAAGAGACCCAGTACTTC
CDR3 protein: CASSELSSSDQETQYF

J gene: TRBJ2-7
D gene: TRBD1
V gene: TRBV5-6
clone size: few
CDR3 DNA: TGTGCCAGCAGCCGCCCACAGGGGGGATTGGGCGAGCAGTACTTC
CDR3 protein: CASSRPQGGLGEQYF

J gene: TRBJ2-1
D gene: NA
V gene: TRBV6-4
clone size: NA
CDR3 DNA: TGTGCCAGCAGTGCGGCTGTCAGGGATGAGCAGTTCTTC
CDR3 protein: CASSAAVRDEQFF

J gene: TRBJ2-5
D gene: TRBD2
V gene: TRBV29-1
clone size: NA
CDR3 DNA: TGCAGCGTTGACCTCAGCGGGAGGCCCTCGGACCAAGAGACCCAGTACTTC
CDR3 protein: CSVDLSGRPSDQETQYF

J gene: TRBJ1-2
D gene: NA
V gene: TRBV6-1
clone size: NA
CDR3 DNA: TGTGCCAGCAGGCAGGGCTATGGCTACACCTTC
CDR3 protein: CASRQGYGYTF

J gene: TRBJ2-1
D gene: NA
V gene: TRBV2
clone size: few
CDR3 DNA: TGTGCCAGCAGTGAAGCGGCCGTCCCGTTCTTC
CDR3 protein: CASSEAAVPFF

J gene: TRBJ2-1
D gene: TRBD2
V gene: TRBV27
clone size: NA
CDR3 DNA: TGTGCCAGCAGCCCCGCTAGCGGGGGATACAATGAGCAGTTCTTC
CDR3 protein: CASSPASGGYNEQFF

J gene: TRBJ2-1
D gene: TRBD2
V gene: TRBV6-5
clone size: few
CDR3 DNA: TGTGCCAGCAGTTACTCAGCGGGGGCCTCCTACAATGAGCAGTTCTTC
CDR3 protein: CASSYSAGASYNEQFF

J gene: TRBJ2-1
D gene: NA
V gene: TRBV21-1
clone size: NA
CDR3 DNA: TGTGCCGGCGAGACTAGCGGGAGTAGCAATGAGCAGTTCTTC
CDR3 protein: CAGETSGSSNEQFF

J gene: TRBJ2-7
D gene: TRBD2
V gene: TRBV29-1
clone size: few
CDR3 DNA: TGCAGCGTTGTCCCACCCGGGGGGACTAGCGGGTCCTCGAGGCAGTACTTC
CDR3 protein: CSVVPPGGTSGSSRQYF

J gene: TRBJ2-1
D gene: NA
V gene: TRBV29-1
clone size: NA
CDR3 DNA: TGCAGCGTTGAAACGACTCCAGCGCTCTCCTACAATGAGCAGTTCTTC
CDR3 protein: CSVETTPALSYNEQFF

J gene: TRBJ2-5
D gene: NA
V gene: TRBV10-3
clone size: NA
CDR3 DNA: TGTGCCATCAGCTCCCTAAGAGAAGAGACCCAGTACTTC
CDR3 protein: CAISSLREETQYF

J gene: TRBJ1-2
D gene: NA
V gene: TRBV21-1
clone size: NA
CDR3 DNA: TGTGCCAGCAATCGGGACAGCGGGCCCACCTTC
CDR3 protein: CASNRDSGPTF

J gene: TRBJ1-2
D gene: TRBD1
V gene: TRBV25-1
clone size: NA
CDR3 DNA: TGTGCCAGCAGTGAGACTAGGACAGGGGGCTATGGCTACACCTTC
CDR3 protein: CASSETRTGGYGYTF

J gene: TRBJ1-1
D gene: NA
V gene: TRBV6-1
clone size: once
CDR3 DNA: TGTGCCAGCAGTGCCGGTGGGGGACTTCTAACTGAAGCTTTCTTT
CDR3 protein: CASSAGGGLLTEAFF

J gene: TRBJ1-1
D gene: TRBD1
V gene: TRBV28
clone size: few
CDR3 DNA: TGTGCCAGCAGTTTGACCGACAGGGGGGCCACTGAAGCTTTCTTT
CDR3 protein: CASSLTDRGATEAFF

J gene: TRBJ2-7
D gene: TRBD1
V gene: TRBV6-5
clone size: NA
CDR3 DNA: TGTGCCAGCAGCCGACCGGGACAGGGGGCATCCGAGCAGTACTTC
CDR3 protein: CASSRPGQGASEQYF

J gene: TRBJ2-1
D gene: TRBD2
V gene: TRBV5-1
clone size: few
CDR3 DNA: TGCGCCAGCGGCAAGACTAGCGGAACCTACAATGAGCAGTTCTTC
CDR3 protein: CASGKTSGTYNEQFF

J gene: TRBJ2-2
D gene: NA
V gene: TRBV4-1
clone size: few
CDR3 DNA: TGCGCCAGCAGCCAATCAGGGGGGAACGGGGAGCTGTTTTTT
CDR3 protein: CASSQSGGNGELFF

J gene: TRBJ1-1
D gene: NA
V gene: TRBV12-5
clone size: NA
CDR3 DNA: TGTGCTAGTGGTTTGGTTGGACAGTATTCGAACACTGAAGCTTTCTTT
CDR3 protein: CASGLVGQYSNTEAFF

J gene: TRBJ2-3
D gene: TRBD2
V gene: TRBV4-1
clone size: NA
CDR3 DNA: TGCGCCAGCAGCCAAGGGCCGGGACTAGATTATGCAGATACGCAGTATTTT
CDR3 protein: CASSQGPGLDYADTQYF

J gene: TRBJ2-2
D gene: NA
V gene: TRBV6-1
clone size: NA
CDR3 DNA: TGTGCCAGCAGCCGTAAAACCGGGGAGCTGTTTTTT
CDR3 protein: CASSRKTGELFF

J gene: TRBJ2-3
D gene: NA
V gene: TRBV9
clone size: few
CDR3 DNA: TGTGCCAGCAGTCGGGACTTCACAGATACGCAGTATTTT
CDR3 protein: CASSRDFTDTQYF

J gene: TRBJ2-7
D gene: TRBD1
V gene: TRBV15
clone size: NA
CDR3 DNA: TGTGCCACCAGCAGACGACAGGGTTTCTACGAGCAGTACTTC
CDR3 protein: CATSRRQGFYEQYF

J gene: TRBJ1-1
D gene: NA
V gene: TRBV5-1
clone size: NA
CDR3 DNA: TGCGCCAGCAGCGAACTACCGGGCCGCGGAGGAGTGCTACCTGAAGCTTTCTTT
CDR3 protein: CASSELPGRGGVLPEAFF

J gene: TRBJ1-2
D gene: NA
V gene: TRBV19
clone size: NA
CDR3 DNA: TGTGCCAGTAGTATCGGGGGGACCTATGGCTACACCTTC
CDR3 protein: CASSIGGTYGYTF

J gene: TRBJ2-5
D gene: TRBD2
V gene: TRBV5-1
clone size: NA
CDR3 DNA: TGCGCCAGCAGCGCCCTACTAGCGGGGAGCGAGACCCAGTACTTC
CDR3 protein: CASSALLAGSETQYF

J gene: TRBJ2-1
D gene: NA
V gene: TRBV9
clone size: NA
CDR3 DNA: TGTGCCAGCAGCGTAGCCGGTTACAATGAGCAGTTCTTC
CDR3 protein: CASSVAGYNEQFF

J gene: TRBJ2-2
D gene: NA
V gene: TRBV7-9
clone size: few
CDR3 DNA: TGTGCCAGCGGCGGTGGCAGCCCACTCGCCACCGGGGAGCTGTTTTTT
CDR3 protein: CASGGGSPLATGELFF

J gene: TRBJ1-1
D gene: NA
V gene: TRBV30
clone size: NA
CDR3 DNA: TGTGCCTGGGGACAGTCGAACACTGAAGCTTTCTTT
CDR3 protein: CAWGQSNTEAFF

J gene: TRBJ2-7
D gene: TRBD2
V gene: TRBV7-2
clone size: NA
CDR3 DNA: TGTGCCAGCAGCTTAGCGGGAGGGGCGTACGAGCAGTACTTC
CDR3 protein: CASSLAGGAYEQYF

J gene: TRBJ2-7
D gene: TRBD2
V gene: TRBV4-2
clone size: few
CDR3 DNA: TGTGCCAGCAGCCAAGATTTGCCTAGCGGGAATCTCTACGAGCAGTACTTC
CDR3 protein: CASSQDLPSGNLYEQYF

J gene: TRBJ1-3
D gene: NA
V gene: TRBV7-9
clone size: few
CDR3 DNA: TGTGCCAGCAGCTCCTGGGACATTCGGAAGGGCACCATATATTTT
CDR3 protein: CASSSWDIRKGTIYF

J gene: TRBJ2-7
D gene: TRBD2
V gene: TRBV5-1
clone size: NA
CDR3 DNA: TGCGCCAGCAGCTTGGGGGATCGGGGACTAGCGGACGAGCAGTACTTC
CDR3 protein: CASSLGDRGLADEQYF

J gene: TRBJ2-5
D gene: NA
V gene: TRBV4-1
clone size: few
CDR3 DNA: TGCGCCAGCAGCCAATACATCCAAGAGACCCAGTACTTC
CDR3 protein: CASSQYIQETQYF

J gene: TRBJ2-3
D gene: TRBD2
V gene: TRBV5-1
clone size: NA
CDR3 DNA: TGCGCCAGCAGCTTGGCCCCGGCTAGCGGGGACCGCACAGATACGCAGTATTTT
CDR3 protein: CASSLAPASGDRTDTQYF

J gene: TRBJ2-7
D gene: TRBD2
V gene: TRBV30
clone size: NA
CDR3 DNA: TGTGCCTGGTCCCGGGAGGGCGGCGAGCAGTACTTC
CDR3 protein: CAWSREGGEQYF

J gene: TRBJ2-1
D gene: TRBD1
V gene: TRBV9
clone size: NA
CDR3 DNA: TGTGCCAGCAGCGTGACAGGGACCCCAGCCTACAATGAGCAGTTCTTC
CDR3 protein: CASSVTGTPAYNEQFF

J gene: TRBJ1-5
D gene: NA
V gene: TRBV19
clone size: few
CDR3 DNA: TGTGCCAGTAGTTCCGGGAGGGGTGTTAGCAATCAGCCCCAGCATTTT
CDR3 protein: CASSSGRGVSNQPQHF

J gene: TRBJ2-5
D gene: NA
V gene: TRBV30
clone size: few
CDR3 DNA: TGTGCCTGGAGCCCTCAGGGGATCCAAGAGACCCAGTACTTC
CDR3 protein: CAWSPQGIQETQYF

J gene: TRBJ1-2
D gene: NA
V gene: TRBV12-5
clone size: NA
CDR3 DNA: TGTGCTAGTGGTGCAGGAATCCCTAACTATGGCTACACCTTC
CDR3 protein: CASGAGIPNYGYTF

J gene: TRBJ2-7
D gene: NA
V gene: TRBV29-1
clone size: NA
CDR3 DNA: TGCAGCGTTGAAGATGGGGTAGGGGGCGAGCAGTACTTC
CDR3 protein: CSVEDGVGGEQYF

J gene: TRBJ2-2
D gene: TRBD2
V gene: TRBV30
clone size: few
CDR3 DNA: TGTGCCAGCGGGACTAGCGGGATAACGGACACCGGGGAGCTGTTTTTT
CDR3 protein: CASGTSGITDTGELFF

J gene: TRBJ1-1
D gene: NA
V gene: TRBV6-1
clone size: NA
CDR3 DNA: TGTGCCAGCAGTGAAGGTGGGGGGACTGAAGCTTTCTTT
CDR3 protein: CASSEGGGTEAFF

J gene: TRBJ2-7
D gene: TRBD2
V gene: TRBV4-2
clone size: NA
CDR3 DNA: TGTGCCAGCAGCCAAGAACGGGAGGGACTAGCTGGCGAGCAGTACTTC
CDR3 protein: CASSQEREGLAGEQYF

J gene: TRBJ1-2
D gene: TRBD1
V gene: TRBV30
clone size: NA
CDR3 DNA: TGTGCCTGGAGTGTACTCCGGACAGGGGAAGGCTACACCTTC
CDR3 protein: CAWSVLRTGEGYTF